The 13 T cell receptor beta chains reported below all come from one sample, sequenced in a study of blood T cell repertoires in COVID-19. Generated by immunoSEQ multiplex PCR, the TCRdb table keeps only in-frame clones and is missing some. The table has 100,000 to 130,000 clones, 88% seen once; the top ten hold approximately 2.5%. The source material was peripheral blood. These receptors were taken from a human donor in a cohort sampled during active COVID-19.

The rearrangement links TRBV15 to TRBJ1-5; TRBD1 matches at 7 bases. This CDR3 has 15 amino acids. Germline loops: CDR1 LNHNV, CDR2 YYDKDF (reference sequence). With 5 bases clipped from V and 6 bases from J, the junction kept 10 bases outside the gene matches. CDR3 in amino acids: CATSGKGASSQPQHF. The CDR3 nucleotides read TGTGCCACCAGCGGAAAGGGGGCGTCAAGTCAGCCCCAGCATTTT.

As DNA, the CDR3 is TGTGCCTGGAGTGTACAGTCGGTGGACAGGGGGGGATTTTTT. Its protein is CAWSVQSVDRGGFF. The V gene is TRBV30, the J gene TRBJ1-4, with TRBD1 matching over 10 bases. Germline V gene lookup returns CDR1 GTSNPN and CDR2 SVGIG (reference sequence). CDR3 length: 14 residues. After removal of 0 bases from V and 17 bases from J, the junction contained 12 bases not matched to a gene.

The chain links TRBV5-4 to TRBJ1-2, with D possibly being TRBD1 (5 bases). CDR3 length: 15 amino acids. Germline assignment: CDR1 SGHNT and CDR2 YYREEE (reference sequence). The V gene lost 2 bases and the J gene lost 8 bases, with 19 bases spanning the gap. Here the CDR3 reads CASSFPYQGMEGYTF. The CDR3 nucleotides read TGTGCCAGCAGCTTCCCCTACCAGGGAATGGAGGGCTACACCTTC. Drawing the rest from reference TRBV5-4 and TRBJ1-2, the complete variable domain is ETGVTQSPTHLIKTRGQQVTLRCSSQSGHNTVSWYQQALGQGPQFIFQYYREEENGRGNFPPRFSGLQFPNYSSELNVNALELDDSALYLCASSFPYQGMEGYTFGSGTRLTVV.

This chain joins TRBV27 and TRBJ1-1; 8 bases line up with TRBD1. Trimming removed 5 bases from V and 4 bases from J; junction bases left unmatched: 3. Germline assignment: CDR1 MNHEY and CDR2 SMNVEV (reference sequence). The CDR3 runs 13 residues. CDR3 amino acids: CASSGDRGTEAFF. The CDR3 DNA sequence: TGTGCCAGCAGTGGCGACAGGGGCACTGAAGCTTTCTTT.

This clone was recorded only once. The chain combines TRBV5-6 with TRBJ2-1; possible D gene TRBD1, 6 bases. Between the trimmed V and J ends, which lost 2 bases and 2 bases, there was a span of 11 bases. This CDR3 is 15 amino acids long. Germline V CDR1 and CDR2: SGHDT, YYEEEE. The CDR3 spells CASSFAGVPYNEQFF. The CDR3 DNA is TGTGCCAGCAGCTTCGCAGGGGTCCCCTACAATGAGCAGTTCTTC. The whole variable domain, remainder taken from reference TRBV5-6 and TRBJ2-1, is DAGVTQSPTHLIKTRGQQVTLRCSPKSGHDTVSWYQQALGQGPQFIFQYYEEEERQRGNFPDRFSGHQFPNYSSELNVNALLLGDSALYLCASSFAGVPYNEQFFGPGTRLTVL.

The genes are TRBV6-5 and TRBJ2-3, with D possibly TRBD2 on 5 matching bases. Per germline, CDR1 MNHEY and CDR2 SVGAGI. The V gene lost 6 bases and the J gene lost 4 bases, with 14 bases spanning the gap. There are 14 residues in the CDR3. CDR3 in DNA: TGTGCCAGCAGACGTAGCGTCGGCCCAGATACGCAGTATTTT. Protein sequence: CASRRSVGPDTQYF.

V gene TRBV29-1 combines with J gene TRBJ2-5; possible D gene TRBD2, 6 bases. The ends were cut back, 0 bases at V and 6 bases at J, with 8 bases in the middle. The CDR3 contains 12 residues. Per germline, CDR1 SQVTM and CDR2 ANQGSEA. CDR3 in DNA: TGCAGCGTTGAAGATGGGGGGAAGACCCAGTACTTC. Amino acid sequence: CSVEDGGKTQYF.

The chain links TRBV6-1 to TRBJ1-4; 7 nucleotides line up with TRBD1. Looked up from germline, CDR1 is MNHNS and CDR2 is SASEGT. This CDR3 is 16 amino acids long. V was pared by 1 base and J by 4 bases, with 6 bases of the junction left unmatched. CDR3 sequence: CASSEGWTGHNEKLFF. The CDR3 DNA sequence: TGTGCCAGCAGTGAAGGATGGACAGGCCATAATGAAAAACTGTTTTTT.

This clone has a single count. The chain has TRBV2 and TRBJ2-2; 10 bases align to TRBD2. Unmatched junction bases numbered 6, after V lost 7 bases and J lost 4 bases. CDR1 is SNHLY and CDR2 is FYNNEI in the germline V gene. The CDR3 is made up of 15 amino acids. The chain's CDR3 is CASIRGLAATGELFF. The CDR3 nucleotides are TGTGCCAGCATACGAGGACTAGCGGCCACCGGGGAGCTGTTTTTT.

The rearrangement links TRBV4-2 to TRBJ1-2; 7 bases fit TRBD1. This CDR3 is built from 15 residues. The V segment lost 0 bases and the J segment 1 base; nucleotides outside the gene matches: 2. CDR1 and CDR2 (germline): LGHNA, YNFKEQ. CDR3 DNA: TGTGCCAGCAGCCAAGATCGGGACAGTAACTATGGCTACACCTTC. It specifies CASSQDRDSNYGYTF.

This clone was seen a single time. The gene calls are TRBV5-1 and TRBJ1-2; TRBD1 might be the D (6 bases). Germline CDR1 reads SGHRS; CDR2 reads YFSETQ. This CDR3 comprises 17 residues. V shed 3 bases and J shed 0 bases, with 18 bases lying between them. The CDR3 DNA follows: TGCGCCAGCAGCTCCCCCCGACAGGAGCCAACTAACTATGGCTACACCTTC. This translates into CASSSPRQEPTNYGYTF.

The V gene is TRBV18, the J gene TRBJ1-6; 7 bases line up with TRBD1. Losses at the gene ends were 1 base for V and 1 base for J; bases not matched to a gene: 1. The CDR3 length is 16 residues. CDR1 KGHSH and CDR2 LQKENI come from the germline V gene. CDR3 amino acids: CASSPRDRSYNSPLHF. CDR3 DNA sequence: TGTGCCAGCTCACCACGGGACAGATCCTATAATTCACCCCTCCACTTT.

The chain has TRBV5-5 and TRBJ2-7; 9 positions match TRBD1. From germline, CDR1 is SGHKS and CDR2 YYEKEE (reference sequence). J was trimmed by 7 bases and V by 3 bases; bases with no gene match: 2. CDR3 length: 12 amino acids. The CDR3, as DNA: TGTGCCAGCAGCTGGGGACAGGGTGAGCAGTACTTC. Its protein is CASSWGQGEQYF.